This T cell receptor beta chain originates from a study of shared clonotypes between healthy human individuals. Sequencing used immunoSEQ multiplex PCR; TCRdb keeps in-frame clones, though not all of them. In the table there are more than 2,000,000 clones, 80% to 95% of which are singletons. The TCR originated in a man aged 18 to 30 in good health. Some clones in this sample may be carry-over from other donors' samples. Sequencing used naive CD4+ T cells from PBMCs. Subset defined: CD45RA+ positively selected.

The CDR3 is CASSYGQGGGTDTQYF. The CDR3, as DNA: TGTGCCAGCAGCTACGGACAGGGCGGAGGCACAGATACGCAGTATTTT. The V call is TRBV14, the J call TRBJ2-3; 8 nucleotides align to TRBD1. Germline V gene lookup returns CDR1 SGHDN and CDR2 FVKESK. Trimming at V came to 5 bases and at J to 1 base, leaving 8 bases not matched to a gene. This CDR3 has 16 residues.